The 27 T cell receptor beta chains below all came from one sample that was sequenced in a study of blood T cell repertoires in COVID-19. TCRdb keeps only in-frame clones here, not all; method: immunoSEQ multiplex PCR. The profile shows about 32,000 clones, approximately 90% of them singletons. Sample: peripheral blood. The receptors here all came from a man aged 45 to 65 with active or convalescent COVID-19.

In this sample, this clone turned up once. The chain carries TRBV15 and TRBJ2-7, with D maybe TRBD1 (7 bases). CDR3 length: 16 amino acids. V lost 1 base and J lost 2, with 15 bases in between. Germline V CDR1 and CDR2: LNHNV, YYDKDF (reference sequence). CDR3 DNA sequence: TGTGCCACCAGCAGAGGGGGGGACAGCGGAACCTACGAGCAGTACTTC. Protein sequence: CATSRGGDSGTYEQYF.

This clone was seen a few times. The V and J genes are TRBV9 and TRBJ2-1; D gene uncertain. Germline V gene data show CDR1 as SGDLS and CDR2 as YYNGEE. V lost 4 bases and J lost 12, with 17 bases in between. The CDR3 consists of 13 residues. The DNA for the CDR3 is TGTGCCAGCAGCCCCCGGGTGGCCATGGGGCAGTTCTTC. Protein product: CASSPRVAMGQFF.

The chain combines TRBV5-1 with TRBJ2-7; TRBD1 aligns across 7 bases. V lost 4 bases to trimming and J lost 2 bases; unmatched junction nucleotides: 6. The CDR3 sequence is 14 residues long. Germline assignment: CDR1 SGHRS and CDR2 YFSETQ. The CDR3 DNA reads as TGCGCCAGCAGCATCGACAGGGAAGCCTACGAGCAGTACTTC. It yields the protein CASSIDREAYEQYF.

The chain recombines TRBV6-5 with TRBJ1-2, with a weak D call TRBD1 (6 bases). V gave up 8 bases and J gave up 5 bases, with 18 bases separating them. Per germline, CDR1 MNHEY and CDR2 SVGAGI. The CDR3 runs to 14 residues. The CDR3 sequence is CASLTGQKLYGYTF. In nucleotides, the CDR3 is TGTGCCAGCCTCACCGGACAGAAGCTATATGGCTACACCTTC.

The V and J genes are TRBV3-1 (or the pseudogene TRBV3-2) and TRBJ1-1, with 9 bases aligning to TRBD1. Germline V gene sequence: CDR1 LGHDT, CDR2 YNNKEL (reference sequence). V lost 1 base to trimming and J lost 11 bases; unmatched junction nucleotides: 11. The CDR3 runs to 15 residues. CDR3 DNA sequence: TGTGCCAGCAGCCAAGTGATAACAGGGGGCGCAGGGGCTTTCTTT. This codes for CASSQVITGGAGAFF.

The chain couples TRBV10-3 to TRBJ2-5; maybe TRBD2 (6 bases). The germline V gene has CDR1 ENHRY and CDR2 SYGVKD. Trimming shortened V by 1 base and J by 5 bases, and 11 bases separated the two germline ends. CDR3 length: 14 amino acids. CDR3 sequence reads: CAISEFRSGETQYF. For the CDR3, the DNA is TGTGCCATCAGTGAGTTCAGGAGCGGGGAGACCCAGTACTTC.

The chain joins TRBV30 to TRBJ2-5; perhaps TRBD1 as D (7 bases). The CDR3 extends over 16 amino acids. The V end lost 5 bases, the J end lost 2 bases, and 21 bases lay between the germline ends. The germline V gene has CDR1 GTSNPN and CDR2 SVGIG (reference sequence). In DNA, the CDR3 is TGTGCCTGGCTACTTTGGGGGCAGGGGGGACAAGAGACCCAGTACTTC. Translating gives CAWLLWGQGGQETQYF.

The V and J genes are TRBV10-2 and TRBJ1-4; D gene uncertain. Deletions cut 4 bases from V and 3 bases from J, with 9 bases between. CDR3 length equals 14 residues. From germline, CDR1 is WSHSY and CDR2 SAAADI. The CDR3: CASSGRSPNEKLFF. As DNA, the CDR3 is TGCGCCAGCAGTGGCCGGAGCCCTAATGAAAAACTGTTTTTT.

V and J are TRBV19 and TRBJ1-1; a possible D gene is TRBD1 (6 bases). Germline V gene sequence: CDR1 LNHDA, CDR2 SQIVND (reference sequence). Between the trimmed V and J ends, which lost 0 bases and 11 bases, there was a span of 13 bases. This CDR3 is 13 amino acids long. Here the CDR3 DNA reads TGTGCCAGTAGTATAGATCGGAACAGGGACGCTTTCTTT. This encodes CASSIDRNRDAFF.

This chain connects TRBV29-1 to TRBJ1-3; the match to TRBD1 covers 9 bases. This CDR3 is built from 13 residues. V trimming: 4 bases; J trimming: 7 bases; junction bases outside the gene matches: 5. In germline, CDR1 is SQVTM, CDR2 ANQGSEA. This chain's CDR3 is CSVAGQGTNTIYF. The CDR3 nucleotides read TGCAGCGTTGCTGGACAGGGGACCAACACCATATATTTT.

This clone was detected once. V gene TRBV10-3 combines with J gene TRBJ2-7; perhaps TRBD1 as D (5 bases). Germline V gives CDR1 ENHRY, CDR2 SYGVKD. V lost 4 bases and J 3 bases, leaving 7 bases between the germline ends. The CDR3 has 12 residues. The CDR3 DNA is TGTGCCATCAGTGTCGACAGCTACGAGCAGTACTTC. It encodes CAISVDSYEQYF.

The genes are TRBV30 and TRBJ1-6; no reliable D call. CDR3 length: 13 residues. Germline V gene sequence: CDR1 GTSNPN, CDR2 SVGIG (reference sequence). V was clipped by 0 bases and J by 8 bases, with 8 bases between them. CDR3 protein: CAWSVREDSPLHF. The CDR3 bases are TGTGCCTGGAGTGTACGGGAAGATTCACCCCTCCACTTT.

This chain joins TRBV2 and TRBJ2-1; 7 bases align to TRBD1. Looked up from germline, CDR1 is SNHLY and CDR2 is FYNNEI. CDR3 length equals 14 residues. J was trimmed by 4 bases and V by 7 bases; bases with no gene match: 7. The CDR3 region has the DNA TGTGCCAGCACCCGGACAGGAGTGTACAATGAGCAGTTCTTC. Translation gives CASTRTGVYNEQFF.

The rearrangement links TRBV20-1 to TRBJ2-3; possibly TRBD2 for D (5 bases). Germline lookup yields CDR1 DFQATT and CDR2 SNEGSKA (reference sequence). The CDR3 has 15 amino acids. Trimming stripped 3 bases from V and 0 bases from J, with 13 bases between. This CDR3 reads CSASWSGPSTDTQYF. In nucleotides, the CDR3 is TGCAGTGCTAGTTGGAGCGGACCAAGCACAGATACGCAGTATTTT.

V is TRBV28 and J is TRBJ1-2, with 7 bases identical to TRBD1. Germline trimming cut 3 bases from V and 4 bases from J; bases unmatched to any gene: 5. Germline V gene data show CDR1 as MDHEN and CDR2 as SYDVKM. CDR3 length: 14 amino acids. The CDR3 is CASSLATGAYGYTF. The CDR3 DNA follows: TGTGCCAGCAGTTTGGCAACAGGGGCCTATGGCTACACCTTC.

The rearrangement joins TRBV6-6 to TRBJ2-7, with D possibly being TRBD2 (5 bases). The CDR3 spans 14 residues. Per germline, CDR1 MNHNY and CDR2 SVGAGI (reference sequence). V was trimmed by 4 bases and J by 3 bases, leaving 13 bases between them. In DNA, the CDR3 is TGTGCCAGCAGTTCCCCGGACTGGGACTACGAGCAGTACTTC. Translation: CASSSPDWDYEQYF.

The chain links TRBV15 to TRBJ2-7; 9 nucleotides match TRBD1. Trimming at V came to 6 bases and at J to 6 bases, leaving 9 bases not matched to a gene. Germline V lookup: CDR1 LNHNV, CDR2 YYDKDF (reference sequence). The CDR3 consists of 14 residues. DNA for the CDR3: TGTGCCACCAGTACCGGGACAGGGTGGGCCGAGCAGTACTTC. This encodes CATSTGTGWAEQYF.

The chain combines TRBV24-1 with TRBJ2-5, with 9 nucleotides matching TRBD1. The CDR3 contains 15 residues. From germline, CDR1 is KGHDR and CDR2 SFDVKD. Unmatched junction bases numbered 6, after V lost 3 bases and J lost 5 bases. The CDR3 DNA reads as TGTGCCACCAGTGATCCGGGACAGGGTGTGGAGACCCAGTACTTC. This codes for CATSDPGQGVETQYF.

The V and J genes are TRBV7-2 and TRBJ2-5; 7 bases are shared with TRBD1. The germline gives CDR1 SGHTA, CDR2 FQGNSA. The CDR3 extends over 14 amino acids. The ends lost 4 bases at V and 5 bases at J; junction bases unmatched: 7. CDR3 bases: TGTGCCAGCAGCTCAGGGGGAGTACGGGAGACCCAGTACTTC. Translated, it gives CASSSGGVRETQYF.

This chain joins TRBV7-9 and TRBJ1-3; 7 bases fit TRBD1. There are 16 residues in the CDR3. Unmatched junction bases numbered 9, after V lost 5 bases and J lost 2 bases. CDR1 SEHNR and CDR2 FQNEAQ come from the germline V gene (reference sequence). CDR3 in amino acids: CASSRIRGGTGNTIYF. The DNA for the CDR3 is TGTGCCAGCAGCCGAATCCGAGGGGGCACTGGAAACACCATATATTTT.

The chain links TRBV5-5 to TRBJ1-1; D possibly corresponds to TRBD1 (5 bases). Germline values: CDR1 SGHKS, CDR2 YYEKEE (reference sequence). This CDR3 is built from 15 residues. Trimming took 2 bases from V and 3 from J, leaving 14 bases between them. Written as DNA, the CDR3 is TGTGCCAGCAGCTTTGCCGGGGGTGGTGACACTGAAGCTTTCTTT. As protein: CASSFAGGGDTEAFF. The full variable domain, its missing parts supplied by reference TRBV5-5 and TRBJ1-1, is DAGVTQSPTHLIKTRGQQVTLRCSPISGHKSVSWYQQVLGQGPQFIFQYYEKEERGRGNFPDRFSARQFPNYSSELNVNALLLGDSALYLCASSFAGGGDTEAFFGQGTRLTVV.

The chain carries TRBV9 and TRBJ2-5, with TRBD1 as a possible D gene (6 bases). CDR3 size: 13 residues. Germline values: CDR1 SGDLS, CDR2 YYNGEE. V lost 4 bases and J 2 bases, leaving 9 bases between the germline ends. The CDR3 DNA follows: TGTGCCAGCAGCAGAGGGGGACAAGAGACCCAGTACTTC. Translated, it gives CASSRGGQETQYF. Combining the CDR3 with reference TRBV9 and TRBJ2-5 gives the whole variable domain DSGVTQTPKHLITATGQRVTLRCSPRSGDLSVYWYQQSLDQGLQFLIQYYNGEERAKGNILERFSAQQFPDLHSELNLSSLELGDSALYFCASSRGGQETQYFGPGTRLLVL.

The chain is built from TRBV28 and TRBJ2-7; 9 nucleotides line up with TRBD2. V lost 2 bases, J lost 4 bases, and 9 bases stayed unmatched. Germline CDR1 is MDHEN and CDR2 is SYDVKM. This CDR3 has 16 residues. Here the CDR3 DNA reads TGTGCCAGCAGTTTAAAAGGAGGACTAGCGCGGTACGAGCAGTACTTC. Translation: CASSLKGGLARYEQYF.

The CDR3 region is CASRRGVSSYEQYF. The CDR3 DNA is TGCGCCAGCAGGCGGGGGGTATCCTCCTACGAGCAGTACTTC. This chain joins TRBV5-1 and TRBJ2-7, with TRBD2 identical over 8 bases. The CDR3 sequence is 14 residues long. The germline V gene encodes CDR1 SGHRS and CDR2 YFSETQ. V lost 5 bases, J lost 0 bases, and 4 bases stayed unmatched.

A few counts support this clone. This CDR3 is CASSSTGSGRVTDTQYF. The CDR3 region has the DNA TGCGCCAGCAGCTCCACGGGTAGCGGGAGGGTCACAGATACGCAGTATTTT. V gene TRBV4-1 combines with J gene TRBJ2-3; 11 nucleotides match TRBD2. Losses at the gene ends were 5 bases for V and 2 bases for J; bases not matched to a gene: 9. This CDR3 spans 17 amino acids. Germline V gene sequence: CDR1 MGHRA, CDR2 YSYEKL.

This clone was detected once. The V gene is TRBV7-9, the J gene TRBJ1-5, with 9 bases identical to TRBD1. Germline-derived CDR1 and CDR2 are SEHNR and FQNEAQ (reference sequence). V dropped 1 base and J dropped 9; count of bases not matched to a gene: 10. This CDR3 spans 16 amino acids. In nucleotides, the CDR3 is TGTGCCAGCAGCTTAGGACAGGGGGGACCTGGAGGGCCCCAGCATTTT. Amino acid sequence: CASSLGQGGPGGPQHF.

The CDR3 sequence: CASSVGTGSTNEQFF. CDR3 DNA: TGTGCCAGCAGCGTAGGTACGGGGTCGACGAATGAGCAGTTCTTC. The V gene is TRBV9, the J gene TRBJ2-1; D is perhaps TRBD2 (5 bases). The V gene's germline CDR1 is SGDLS and CDR2 YYNGEE. V was clipped by 0 bases and J by 7 bases, with 14 bases between them. The CDR3 extends over 15 amino acids.